This T cell receptor (beta chain) was retrieved from a study of type 1 regulatory T cells. Study background: An in vitro protocol generated T-allo10, a Tr1-enriched, alloantigen-specific CD4 T cell product.

Germline V CDR1 and CDR2: SGHKS, YYEKEE (reference sequence). The CDR3 is 13 residues long. Trimming stripped 5 bases from V and 2 bases from J, with 11 bases between. TCRdb recomputed calls from the reads with MiXCR, one row per CDR3 protein. Altogether around 88,000 distinct CDR3 sequences are present, 31% being singletons, with the ten largest covering 2% to 2.5%. The gene calls are TRBV5-5 and TRBJ2-7, with unresolved D. Source material: CD4+ T cells, either the whole sample or a sorted fraction (not recorded which). The sequence was collected from a human donor in good health. CDR3 nucleotide sequence: TGTGCCAGCAGTTATATAGGAGCCTACGAGCAGTACTTC. Translation: CASSYIGAYEQYF.